This TCR beta chain originates from a study of blood T cell repertoires in COVID-19 (dated by TCRdb to about 2020). About the study as a whole: The collaborator samples originated in the United States, Italy and Spain and spanned the acute and convalescent phases of COVID-19. The prospective study material was composed of cDNA or gDNA derived from T cells, B-cell-depleted T cells, or PBMCs. The dataset comprised deeply sampled blood TCRbeta repertoires from subjects exposed to, actively infected with, or recovered from COVID-19. The repertoires were released in a freely available public database meant as a resource for research on the immune response to SARS-CoV-2. Samples came from the ongoing ImmuneRACE study (first 160 participants) plus 1,254 subjects from 6 global collaborators. Sample metadata almost always included a de-identified subject ID, COVID-19 status, age in years and sex. Where HLA class I and class II types were available, the types were taken from metadata supplied by the sample provider, not from assay-based typing. General study outcomes and caveats: How much clinical and demographic metadata was included differed by source and by participant, and the metadata was provided uncurated.

TCRbeta CDR3 regions were amplified from genomic DNA using the immunoSEQ Assay, a bias-controlled multiplex PCR. In the source study's methods: The number of nucleated cells in each sample was estimated by amplification of reference gene primers within the assay. Sequence reads were collapsed and filtered to measure the absolute abundance of every unique TCRbeta CDR3 rearrangement. Productive Simpson clonality was computed per sample as the square root of Simpson's diversity index over productive rearrangements. As stored in TCRdb, this immuneACCESS dataset retains in-frame rearrangements with V and J assigned. A fraction of the clones does not appear; measured against another copy, unresolved V genes explain less than half of the discrepancy, and the remainder lacks a known reason. D and trimming come from the DNA, and the V and J calls and clone size come from that table. This sample is represented by over 350,000 clones; around 89% of them were singletons. Jointly, the top ten make up more than 0.9% of the sample.

In the prospective study, participants were 18 to 89 years old, resided in fewer than 25 geographic areas of the United States, and were enrolled through a virtual design. To assign participants to cohorts, the prospective study relied on clinical history that participants themselves reported in a screening survey and a study questionnaire. Each participant in the prospective study had whole blood, serum and a nasopharyngeal or oropharyngeal swab collected by mobile phlebotomists. Additional blood draws and questionnaires over a 2-month period could optionally be provided by prospective study participants. Prospective study blood samples were shipped either frozen or at room temperature before DNA extraction. Based on the germline V gene (reference sequence), the CDR1 and CDR2 sequences are GTSNPN and SVGIG. Trimming costs V 4 bases and J 1 base, and their ends lie 4 bases apart. The CDR3 spans 11 residues, from the cysteine through the phenylalanine. The kept DNA is CDR3 alone, 33 bases in frame from the first base.

This clone turned up a few times. Its binding antigen is unknown. Per-base qualities were not stored, and no clone one base away is much larger. In the same sample, other DNA sequences code for this CDR3. The specimen was PBMCs or T cells enriched from blood (not recorded which). Recombination connected TRBV30 to TRBJ1-1, with no D gene named confidently. The clonotype comes from a woman aged 25 to 39 with acute COVID-19. The CDR3 here reads CAWKQNTEAFF. At the DNA level, the sequence is TGTGCCTGGAAACAGAACACTGAAGCTTTCTTT. The reference TRBV30 and TRBJ1-1 proteins fill in what lies around the CDR3, so the full variable domain reads SQTIHQWPATLVQPVGSPLSLECTVEGTSNPNLYWYRQAAGRGLQLLFYSVGIGQISSEVPQNLSASRPQDRQFILSSKKLLLSDSGFYLCAWKQNTEAFFGQGTRLTVV.